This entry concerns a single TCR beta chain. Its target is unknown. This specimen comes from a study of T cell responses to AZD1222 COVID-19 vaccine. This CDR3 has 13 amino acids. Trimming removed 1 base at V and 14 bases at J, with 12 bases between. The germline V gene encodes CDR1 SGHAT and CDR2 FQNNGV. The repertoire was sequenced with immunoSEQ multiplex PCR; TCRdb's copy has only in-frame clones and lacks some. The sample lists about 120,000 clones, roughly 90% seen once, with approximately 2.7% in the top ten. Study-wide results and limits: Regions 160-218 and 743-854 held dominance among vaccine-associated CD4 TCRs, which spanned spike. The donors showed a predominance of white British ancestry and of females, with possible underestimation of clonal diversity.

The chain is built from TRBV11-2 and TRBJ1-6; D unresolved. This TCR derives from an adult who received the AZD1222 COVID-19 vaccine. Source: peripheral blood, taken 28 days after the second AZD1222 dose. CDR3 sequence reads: CASSLGGRFSLHF. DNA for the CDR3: TGTGCCAGCAGCTTAGGAGGCCGGTTTTCCCTCCACTTT.